The rows below give T cell receptor beta chains drawn from one sample of a study of T cells in Graves' hyperthyroidism and ophthalmopathy. TCRdb passed the multiplex PCR reads through MiXCR, listing each CDR3 protein once. The sample records around 260,000 distinct CDR3 sequences, less than 30% being singletons. The specimen was blood. All receptors come from a man aged 35 to 55 with Graves' hyperthyroidism that later progressed to Graves' ophthalmopathy. CDR3s include the opening cysteine and the closing phenylalanine or tryptophan.

j_call	v_call	cdr3_aa
TRBJ2-5	TRBV12-3/TRBV12-4	CASSLEAGSGETQYF
TRBJ2-7	TRBV5-1	CASSFGSGQGNEQYF
TRBJ2-4	TRBV6-1	CASSAGLAKNIQYF
TRBJ1-1	TRBV20-1	CSARDRPTVNTEAFF
TRBJ2-7	TRBV12-3/TRBV12-4	CASSFPAGLGLGEQYF
TRBJ2-7	TRBV10-2	CGTRQGPYEQYF
TRBJ1-2	TRBV28	CASSGVGYGYTF
TRBJ1-5	TRBV24-1	CATSDSDTSSNQPQHF
TRBJ1-5	TRBV6-1	CASSEPPSGRPQHF
TRBJ2-6	TRBV27	CASSFAPEAGANVLTF
TRBJ2-2	TRBV9	CASSASGSNTGELFF
TRBJ1-1	TRBV5-1	CASSAIGITEAFF
TRBJ2-5	TRBV7-3	CASSLTGHGLAGLGTQYF
TRBJ1-3	TRBV2	CASSRGRRSAGNTIYF
TRBJ2-5	TRBV10-3	CAISGQERETQYF
TRBJ2-2	TRBV12-3/TRBV12-4	CASSFVGSTGELFF
TRBJ2-4	TRBV6-5	CATSGTGGAGAKNIQYF
TRBJ2-2	TRBV11-2	CASSFLAGGPGTGELFF
TRBJ2-5	TRBV6-1	CASSEEPSGTETQYF
TRBJ2-5	TRBV12-3/TRBV12-4	CASSPSSGRETQYF
TRBJ2-4	TRBV19	CASSIAGNIQYF
TRBJ2-3	TRBV27	CASSPFSTTDTQYF
TRBJ1-1	TRBV12-3/TRBV12-4	CATLQGQPDHGEAFF
TRBJ2-6	TRBV12-3/TRBV12-4	CASSFRGGSGANVLTF
TRBJ1-5	TRBV6-2/TRBV6-3	CASSYSDRENNQPQHF
TRBJ2-7	TRBV6-2/TRBV6-3	CASSGGGIRYEQYF
TRBJ2-7	TRBV20-1	CSASLVRIDEQYF
TRBJ2-7	TRBV3-1	CASSQDDPSEQYF
TRBJ2-7	TRBV11-2	CASSFSGLNSYEQYF
TRBJ2-5	TRBV28	CASSLDSLMGETQYF
TRBJ2-2	TRBV7-2	CASSGLVTGELFF
TRBJ2-2	TRBV11-2	CASSRTGIGGELFF
TRBJ2-4	TRBV4-1	CASSPARDIQYF
TRBJ1-2	TRBV6-1	CASSTLPGQGNYGYTF
TRBJ1-1	TRBV10-3	CAISEASFKVNTEAFF
TRBJ2-7	TRBV6-1	CASMKAGGRYEQYF
TRBJ1-1	TRBV10-1	CASSEGQFGAGRTEAFF
TRBJ1-1	TRBV3-1	CASSPITNTEAFF
TRBJ1-1	TRBV6-1	CASSEWQLLEAFF
TRBJ1-1	TRBV19	CASSMGWVEAFF
TRBJ2-5	TRBV11-2	CASSPYLAGEETQYF
TRBJ2-7	TRBV12-3/TRBV12-4	CASSGLAGGLREQYF
TRBJ2-6	TRBV12-3/TRBV12-4	CASSPMAAGANVLTF
TRBJ1-1	TRBV10-3	CATVRDPQGAEAFF
TRBJ1-2	TRBV19	CASSIGWSNYGYTF
TRBJ2-7	TRBV28	CASSSTGQNLRDEQYF
TRBJ1-2	TRBV12-3/TRBV12-4	CASSSNPGRHRRYGYTF